This TCR beta chain came from a study of blood T cell repertoires in COVID-19. Overall study: From the United States, Italy and Spain came samples of acute and convalescent COVID-19. PBMCs, B-cell-depleted T cells, or T cells provided the cDNA or gDNA that made up the material.

Trimming at V came to 4 bases and at J to 0 bases, leaving 3 bases not matched to a gene. Germline CDR1 SGHTA, CDR2 FQGNSA. The CDR3 totals 15 residues. Authors' methods: Using reference gene primer amplification, nucleated cell counts were estimated. Sequenced by immunoSEQ multiplex PCR; TCRdb stores in-frame clones only, minus some. V, J and clone size were drawn from that table, and D and trimming were deduced from the DNA. Altogether some 200,000 clones are present, around four fifths being singletons, with the ten largest covering 15% to 20%. Sequenced sample: peripheral blood. The J gene is TRBJ2-3, the V gene TRBV7-2; 8 nucleotides align to TRBD1. The clonotype was recovered from a woman aged 80 or over with active or convalescent COVID-19. The CDR3 here is CASSSRTGSTDTQYF. CDR3 DNA: TGTGCCAGCAGCTCCCGGACAGGGAGCACAGATACGCAGTATTTT. Combining the CDR3 with reference TRBV7-2 and TRBJ2-3 gives the whole variable domain GAGVSQSPSNKVTEKGKDVELRCDPISGHTALYWYRQSLGQGLEFLIYFQGNSAPDKSGLPSDRFSAERTGGSVSTLTIQRTQQEDSAVYLCASSSRTGSTDTQYFGPGTRLTVL.